The next 24 T cell receptor beta chains were all read from a single sample in a study of blood T cells in healthy people across ages. Sample-barcoded 5' priming and a J-beta primer mix drove a second PCR of about 6 to 12 cycles. TCRdb passed the 5' RACE reads through MiXCR, listing each CDR3 protein once. The sample has around 1,800,000 distinct CDR3 sequences, more than 35% seen once; the top ten hold more than 20%. Sequenced input: blood. These receptors originate from a human donor in good health.

Comment on this clonotype: A much larger clone is a single base away; this may be a read error. The chain recombines TRBV5-6 with TRBJ2-7; the match to TRBD2 covers 7 bases. V shed 0 bases, J shed 0 bases, and the junction held 3 bases outside the gene matches. The CDR3 is 15 residues long. Per the germline V gene, CDR1 is SGHDT and CDR2 is YYEEEE. The DNA of the CDR3 is TGTGCCAGCAGCTTGGATTGGGGGGGCTCCTACGAGCAGTACTTC. Translating it yields CASSLDWGGSYEQYF. Using reference TRBV5-6 and TRBJ2-7 for the parts outside the CDR3, the full variable domain is DAGVTQSPTHLIKTRGQQVTLRCSPKSGHDTVSWYQQALGQGPQFIFQYYEEEERQRGNFPDRFSGHQFPNYSSELNVNALLLGDSALYLCASSLDWGGSYEQYFGPGTRLTVT.

The chain is built from TRBV6-5 and TRBJ2-7, with 12 bases that match TRBD2. This CDR3 is built from 16 residues. The J segment lost 4 bases and the V segment lost 2 bases, leaving 6 bases of the junction unmatched. In germline, CDR1 is MNHEY, CDR2 SVGAGI. The CDR3 region has the DNA TGTGCCAGCAGTTACACCGCCGGGACTAGCGGGTACGAGCAGTACTTC. This encodes CASSYTAGTSGYEQYF.

The V gene is TRBV6-5, the J gene TRBJ1-1; 8 bases align to TRBD1. In germline, CDR1 is MNHEY, CDR2 SVGAGI. The CDR3 runs to 15 residues. J gave up 1 base and V 5 bases, and 6 bases lay outside the gene matches. For the CDR3, the DNA is TGTGCCAGCAGTCAGGGGGCGTATTCGAACACTGAAGCTTTCTTT. This gives the protein CASSQGAYSNTEAFF.

The rearrangement joins TRBV20-1 to TRBJ2-7; 9 nucleotides line up with TRBD1. Germline CDR1 is DFQATT and CDR2 is SNEGSKA (reference sequence). V shed 2 bases and J 2 bases; nucleotides not matched to a gene: 16. The CDR3 has 18 amino acids. The CDR3 DNA is TGCAGTGCTAGACTTCTCCGGGACAGGGTCACCCTCCCCTACGAGCAGTACTTC. It specifies CSARLLRDRVTLPYEQYF.

The V call is TRBV6-2 or TRBV6-3, the J call TRBJ2-6, with 7 bases fitting TRBD1. The V gene end was trimmed by 6 bases and the J gene end by 3 bases; junction bases not matched to a gene: 8. This CDR3 has 16 residues. Germline CDR1 MNHEY, CDR2 SVGEGT. This CDR3 is CASSRGQRSGANVLTF. The CDR3 DNA sequence: TGTGCCAGCAGCCGGGGACAGAGAAGTGGGGCCAACGTCCTGACTTTC.

The chain employs TRBV20-1 and TRBJ2-7, with a tentative D call TRBD1 (6 bases). The V gene's germline CDR1 is DFQATT and CDR2 SNEGSKA (reference sequence). The V end was cut by 5 bases, the J end by 2 bases, with 16 bases between. The CDR3 is made up of 14 amino acids. The CDR3 sequence: CSAYPTGQAYEQYF. As DNA, the CDR3 is TGCAGTGCTTACCCGACAGGCCAAGCCTACGAGCAGTACTTC.

This clonotype has only a few counts. This chain joins TRBV28 and TRBJ2-4, with 8 bases lining up with TRBD1. The J call may not be correct, given that the DNA end is closer to TRBJ2-7. CDR1 and CDR2 from the germline V gene are MDHEN and SYDVKM. This CDR3 region has 14 residues. The DNA of the CDR3 is TGTGCCAGCAGGGCAGGGGGCGAAGCGTACGAGCAGTACTTC. Its translation: CASRAGGEAYEQYF.

The genes are TRBV24-1 and TRBJ2-1, with 7 positions matching TRBD1. Germline-derived CDR1 and CDR2 are KGHDR and SFDVKD. The length of the CDR3 is 15 residues. V trimming: 0 bases; J trimming: 6 bases; junction bases outside the gene matches: 4. The DNA for the CDR3 is TGTGCCACCAGTGATTTGCACTCAGGGGGCAATGAGCAGTTCTTC. Its translation: CATSDLHSGGNEQFF.

This clonotype was picked up many times. The rearrangement joins TRBV7-9 to TRBJ1-2; a possible D gene is TRBD1 (5 bases). V was cut by 2 bases and J by 6 bases, with 10 bases left in between. CDR3 length: 13 amino acids. Germline V gene data show CDR1 as SEHNR and CDR2 as FQNEAQ (reference sequence). CDR3 DNA sequence: TGTGCCAGCAGCTTACGGTCCAGGGATGGCTACACCTTC. Its translation is CASSLRSRDGYTF.

The chain has TRBV7-2 and TRBJ2-7; D ambiguous. The V gene lost 5 bases and the J gene lost 5 bases, with 13 bases spanning the gap. CDR1 is SGHTA and CDR2 is FQGNSA in the germline V gene. CDR3 length: 13 amino acids. CDR3 amino acids: CASSPDGLNEQYF. The CDR3 nucleotides read TGTGCCAGCAGCCCTGACGGGCTAAACGAGCAGTACTTC. Full variable domain (outside the CDR3, taken from reference TRBV7-2 and TRBJ2-7): GAGVSQSPSNKVTEKGKDVELRCDPISGHTALYWYRQSLGQGLEFLIYFQGNSAPDKSGLPSDRFSAERTGGSVSTLTIQRTQQEDSAVYLCASSPDGLNEQYFGPGTRLTVT.

A few counts support this clonotype. CDR3 loop: CSATGGYTDTQYF. CDR3 nucleotide sequence: TGCAGTGCTACCGGGGGCTACACAGATACGCAGTATTTT. V is TRBV20-1 and J is TRBJ2-3; D may match TRBD1 or TRBD2 (6 bases each). Germline assignment: CDR1 DFQATT and CDR2 SNEGSKA (reference sequence). The CDR3 loop spans 13 amino acids. V was clipped by 4 bases and J by 2 bases, with 10 bases between them.

The V gene is TRBV2, the J gene TRBJ1-2, with TRBD1 matching over 7 bases. The CDR3 loop spans 15 amino acids. Trimming removed 6 bases from V and 4 bases from J; junction bases left unmatched: 11. In germline, CDR1 is SNHLY, CDR2 FYNNEI. This CDR3 is CASSPGGQKTYGYTF. The CDR3 coding sequence is TGTGCCAGCAGCCCTGGGGGACAGAAAACCTATGGCTACACCTTC.

The V gene is TRBV4-1, the J gene TRBJ2-2; D is unresolved. The CDR3 loop spans 15 amino acids. The germline gives CDR1 MGHRA, CDR2 YSYEKL. With 0 bases removed from V and 5 bases from J, the gap between germline ends came to 10 bases. The CDR3 DNA sequence: TGCGCCAGCAGCCAAGATGCCAGGAGTACCGGGGAGCTGTTTTTT. This encodes CASSQDARSTGELFF.

The rearrangement links TRBV13 to TRBJ2-5; D is possibly TRBD1 (6 bases). Trimming removed 5 bases from V and 5 bases from J, with 15 bases in between. Germline V gene lookup returns CDR1 PRHDT and CDR2 FYEKMQ (reference sequence). The CDR3 runs 14 residues. The CDR3 DNA reads as TGTGCCAGCAGCGACATTACAGGGCGGGAGACCCAGTACTTC. Translation: CASSDITGRETQYF.

The chain employs TRBV5-1 and TRBJ2-7; tentative D call: TRBD2 (6 bases). The CDR3 consists of 15 residues. The V end lost 0 bases, the J end lost 9 bases, and 19 bases lay between the germline ends. Germline CDR1 reads SGHRS; CDR2 reads YFSETQ. The CDR3 DNA is TGCGCCAGCAGCTTGGATGGAGGGCCCCCATTCGGGCAGTACTTC. Protein: CASSLDGGPPFGQYF.

The chain joins TRBV5-3 to TRBJ1-2, with unresolved D. TRBV5-3 is an open reading frame whose function is uncertain. The CDR3 spans 12 residues. Trimming cost V 4 bases and J 6 bases, with 10 bases left between them. CDR3 nucleotide sequence: TGTGCCAGAAGCGCCGGGAGGGATGGCTACACCTTC. This codes for CARSAGRDGYTF.

As to this clonotype: One end of the junction does not line up with germline, which may come from a read error. The CDR3 nucleotides read TGCAGCGTTACAGCGGGCACAGATACGGAGTATTTT. Translated, it gives CSVTAGTDTEYF. This chain uses TRBV29-1 with TRBJ2-3, with a tentative D call TRBD2 (6 bases). Looked up from germline, CDR1 is SQVTM and CDR2 is ANQGSEA. This CDR3 spans 12 amino acids.

The rearrangement uses TRBV13 and TRBJ2-5; the match to TRBD2 covers 7 bases. The DNA end lines up better with TRBJ2-7; the J call may be wrong. Germline V lookup: CDR1 PRHDT, CDR2 FYEKMQ (reference sequence). This CDR3 spans 15 amino acids. As DNA, the CDR3 is TGTGCCAGCAGCCAACGAGCGGGGCATGCCTACGAGCAGTACTTC. It translates to CASSQRAGHAYEQYF.

The chain employs TRBV4-1 and TRBJ2-7, with 7 bases matching TRBD1. The ends lost 4 bases at V and 3 bases at J; junction bases unmatched: 12. From germline, CDR1 is MGHRA and CDR2 YSYEKL. The CDR3 runs 16 residues. CDR3 protein: CASSRTRQGVVYEQYF. In DNA, the CDR3 is TGCGCCAGCAGCCGAACCAGACAGGGTGTCGTCTACGAGCAGTACTTC.

This clonotype showed up just a few times. The chain is built from TRBV4-2 and TRBJ2-7; a weak D match, TRBD1 (5 bases). The CDR3 spans 14 residues. Trimming took 4 bases from V and 4 from J, leaving 14 bases between them. Germline V CDR1 and CDR2: LGHNA, YNFKEQ. In DNA, the CDR3 is TGTGCCAGCAGCCCCAACCCAGACAGATACGAGCAGTACTTC. This gives the protein CASSPNPDRYEQYF.

V is TRBV20-1 and J is TRBJ2-4; tentative D call: TRBD2 (5 bases). Trimming shortened V by 7 bases and J by 0 bases, and 19 bases separated the two germline ends. There are 16 residues in the CDR3. Germline V lookup: CDR1 DFQATT, CDR2 SNEGSKA (reference sequence). CDR3 sequence: CSVSQESGLAKNIQYF. The CDR3 bases are TGCAGTGTTAGTCAGGAGAGCGGACTAGCCAAAAACATTCAGTACTTC.

The V call is TRBV7-2, the J call TRBJ2-1, with 7 bases fitting TRBD1. Germline CDR1 and CDR2: SGHTA and FQGNSA. Trimming took 5 bases from V and 4 from J; bases not matched to a gene: 8. The CDR3 length is 15 residues. DNA of the CDR3: TGTGCCAGCAGCGTAGAGGGACAGCCTTACAATGAGCAGTTCTTC. Its protein is CASSVEGQPYNEQFF.

Comments on this clonotype: Germline is not matched at one junction end, which may reflect a read error. In DNA form, the CDR3 reads TGTGCCAGCACCTACCTGGGGGCTGGCTGCACCTTC. It specifies CASTYLGAGCTF. The chain couples TRBV6-2 or TRBV6-3 to TRBJ1-2, with a weak D call TRBD1 (6 bases). This CDR3 contains 12 residues. Germline CDR1 reads MNHEY; CDR2 reads SVGEGT.

Comments on this clonotype: A much larger clone lies a single base off, so this may be a read error. This rearrangement joins TRBV3-1 to TRBJ1-1, with D hard to call. Between the trimmed V and J ends, which lost 1 base and 4 bases, there was a span of 7 bases. This CDR3 region has 13 residues. Germline CDR1 is LGHDT and CDR2 is YNNKEL (reference sequence). This chain's CDR3 is CASSQVKSTEAFF. CDR3 bases: TGTGCCAGCAGCCAAGTTAAAAGCACTGAAGCTTTCTTT.